Listed here is a single T cell receptor beta chain. Profiling relied on immunoSEQ multiplex PCR, and the TCRdb table lists in-frame clones only, not all of them. Of about 2.3 million clones in the sample, 92% were seen once. The sample belongs to a study of shared clonotypes between healthy human individuals. The CDR3 is made up of 14 amino acids. CDR1 is SNHLY and CDR2 is FYNNEI in the germline V gene. Trimming removed 8 bases from V and 0 bases from J, with 14 bases in between. Source material: naive CD4+ T cells from PBMCs. As to subset: CD45RA+ positively selected. The rearrangement links TRBV2 to TRBJ2-7, with D possibly called TRBD1 or TRBD2 (5 bases each). The TCR was taken from a man younger than 30 in good health. Some clones in this sample may be carry-over from other donors' samples. CDR3 residues: CASLPGAFSYEQYF. The CDR3 DNA sequence: TGTGCCAGCCTGCCCGGGGCCTTCTCCTACGAGCAGTACTTC.